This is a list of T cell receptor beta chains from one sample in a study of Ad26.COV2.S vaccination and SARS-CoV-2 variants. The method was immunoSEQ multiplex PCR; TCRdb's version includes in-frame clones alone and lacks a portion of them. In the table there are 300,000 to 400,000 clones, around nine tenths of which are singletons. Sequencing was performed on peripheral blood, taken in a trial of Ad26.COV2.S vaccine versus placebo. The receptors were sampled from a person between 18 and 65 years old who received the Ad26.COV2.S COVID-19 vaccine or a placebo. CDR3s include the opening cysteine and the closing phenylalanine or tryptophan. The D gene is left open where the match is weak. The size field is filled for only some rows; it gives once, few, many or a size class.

CASSPPGQVNTEAFF | TGTGCCAGCAGTCCCCCCGGACAGGTGAACACTGAAGCTTTCTTT | TRBJ1-1 | 15 | NA | TRBD1 | TRBV28
CASSAPGHDTGELFF | TGTGCCAGCAGCGCGCCGGGACACGACACCGGGGAGCTGTTTTTT | TRBJ2-2 | 15 | NA | NA | TRBV5-5
CASRSIAGGFKDTQYF | TGTGCCAGCAGATCTATAGCGGGGGGGTTTAAAGATACGCAGTATTTT | TRBJ2-3 | 16 | NA | TRBD2 | TRBV11-2
CASSQGEGSSYEQYF | TGTGCCAGCAGCCAAGGTGAAGGGAGCTCCTACGAGCAGTACTTC | TRBJ2-7 | 15 | few | NA | TRBV4-2
CAWTQGEGTGELFF | TGTGCCTGGACCCAGGGAGAAGGGACCGGGGAGCTGTTTTTT | TRBJ2-2 | 14 | NA | NA | TRBV30
CASSLTGAADTQYF | TGTGCCAGCAGCCTTACAGGGGCGGCAGATACGCAGTATTTT | TRBJ2-3 | 14 | NA | TRBD1 | TRBV11-2
CASSASGGVSYEQYF | TGTGCCAGCAGTGCCAGCGGGGGGGTCTCCTACGAGCAGTACTTC | TRBJ2-7 | 15 | NA | TRBD2 | TRBV2
CASSKLPYEQYF | TGTGCCAGCTCAAAACTACCTTACGAGCAGTACTTC | TRBJ2-7 | 12 | NA | NA | TRBV18
CASSYVEGASSGYTF | TGTGCCAGCAGTTACGTAGAGGGGGCGTCTAGCGGCTACACCTTC | TRBJ1-2 | 15 | NA | TRBD1 | TRBV6-6
CASSRGEKLFF | TGTGCCAGCAGCCGAGGTGAAAAACTGTTTTTT | TRBJ1-4 | 11 | NA | NA | TRBV2
CASSGGPGEQFF | TGTGCCAGTAGCGGGGGGCCCGGTGAGCAGTTCTTC | TRBJ2-1 | 12 | NA | NA | TRBV19
CASSQVSEYEQYF | TGTGCCAGCAGCCAAGTATCCGAGTACGAGCAGTACTTC | TRBJ2-7 | 13 | NA | NA | TRBV3-1/TRBV3-2
CASSLDRGYGYTF | TGTGCCAGCAGCTTGGACAGGGGCTATGGCTACACCTTC | TRBJ1-2 | 13 | NA | TRBD1 | TRBV5-6
CAISETLQGREDEQYF | TGTGCCATCAGTGAGACTCTACAGGGCCGGGAAGACGAGCAGTACTTC | TRBJ2-7 | 16 | NA | NA | TRBV10-3
CASSHQTGLNTEAFF | TGTGCCAGCAGCCACCAAACAGGGTTGAACACTGAAGCTTTCTTT | TRBJ1-1 | 15 | NA | NA | TRBV4-2
CASKGGREAFF | TGTGCCAGCAAAGGGGGACGTGAAGCTTTCTTT | TRBJ1-1 | 11 | NA | NA | TRBV21-1
CARSFAQWNYGYTF | TGTGCCAGAAGCTTTGCACAGTGGAACTATGGCTACACCTTC | TRBJ1-2 | 14 | NA | NA | TRBV7-5
CASSLTSANYNEQFF | TGTGCCAGCAGCCTGACCAGCGCGAATTACAATGAGCAGTTCTTC | TRBJ2-1 | 15 | NA | NA | TRBV6-2/TRBV6-3
CASTKLTGGTDNSPLHF | TGTGCCAGCACAAAACTTACGGGCGGGACAGATAATTCACCCCTCCACTTT | TRBJ1-6 | 17 | NA | TRBD1 | TRBV3-1/TRBV3-2
CASSHPRGDTEAFF | TGTGCCAGCAGTCATCCCAGGGGGGACACTGAAGCTTTCTTT | TRBJ1-1 | 14 | NA | TRBD1 | TRBV6-1
CASSAPPGTEAFF | TGTGCCAGCAGCGCCCCCCCGGGGACTGAAGCTTTCTTT | TRBJ1-1 | 13 | NA | NA | TRBV9
CASSDPDRGVTEAFF | TGCGCCAGCAGCGACCCGGACAGGGGGGTTACTGAAGCTTTCTTT | TRBJ1-1 | 15 | few | TRBD1 | TRBV5-1
CATTAYNEQFF | TGTGCCACCACAGCCTACAATGAGCAGTTCTTC | TRBJ2-1 | 11 | NA | NA | TRBV3-1/TRBV3-2
CASSADRGNIQYF | TGTGCCAGCAGTGCGGACAGGGGAAACATTCAGTACTTC | TRBJ2-4 | 13 | once | TRBD1 | TRBV6-2/TRBV6-3
CASSQAPTGGLNYGYTF | TGCGCCAGCAGCCAAGCCCCTACAGGGGGCCTTAACTATGGCTACACCTTC | TRBJ1-2 | 17 | NA | TRBD1 | TRBV4-1
CASSLAADPYNEQFF | TGTGCCAGCAGCTTGGCGGCTGATCCCTACAATGAGCAGTTCTTC | TRBJ2-1 | 15 | NA | NA | TRBV5-4
CASTLIGPNTGELFF | TGTGCCAGCACTTTAATCGGACCAAACACCGGGGAGCTGTTTTTT | TRBJ2-2 | 15 | NA | NA | TRBV27
CASSPGTSDHSGEQFF | TGTGCCAGCAGCCCCGGGACTAGCGACCATTCGGGTGAGCAGTTCTTC | TRBJ2-1 | 16 | NA | TRBD2 | TRBV13
CASSPGQGTLNYGYTF | TGTGCCAGCTCACCAGGGCAGGGGACTCTTAACTATGGCTACACCTTC | TRBJ1-2 | 16 | NA | NA | TRBV18
CASSQVGNQPQHF | TGCGCCAGCAGCCAAGTAGGAAATCAGCCCCAGCATTTT | TRBJ1-5 | 13 | NA | NA | TRBV4-1
CASSRGGAPKENIQYF | TGCGCCAGCAGCCGCGGGGGGGCCCCGAAGGAAAACATTCAGTACTTC | TRBJ2-4 | 16 | NA | TRBD2 | TRBV5-1
CASRTSGYQETQYF | TGTGCCAGCAGGACTAGCGGGTACCAAGAGACCCAGTACTTC | TRBJ2-5 | 14 | NA | TRBD2 | TRBV6-5
CASSLTGVNQPQHF | TGTGCCAGCAGCCTTACAGGGGTGAATCAGCCCCAGCATTTT | TRBJ1-5 | 14 | NA | TRBD1 | TRBV6-2/TRBV6-3
CASSPGTGRVALHF | TGCGCCAGCAGCCCGGGGACAGGGAGGGTGGCCCTCCACTTT | TRBJ1-6 | 14 | NA | TRBD1 | TRBV5-1
CASSGGGYEQYF | TGTGCCAGCAGCGGTGGAGGCTACGAGCAGTACTTC | TRBJ2-7 | 12 | once | NA | TRBV9
CASRMGAQDTEAFF | TGTGCCAGCAGAATGGGGGCGCAGGACACTGAAGCTTTCTTT | TRBJ1-1 | 14 | NA | NA | TRBV7-9
CASTPRGGLGYTF | TGTGCCAGCACTCCCAGAGGGGGGCTCGGCTACACCTTC | TRBJ1-2 | 13 | NA | NA | TRBV19
CASSGPGTPYEKLFF | TGTGCCAGCAGTGGACCCGGGACACCCTATGAAAAACTGTTTTTT | TRBJ1-4 | 15 | NA | NA | TRBV2
CASSLVRGAGSPLHF | TGTGCCAGCAGCTTAGTGCGGGGCGCGGGGTCACCCCTCCACTTT | TRBJ1-6 | 15 | NA | NA | TRBV7-6